The rows below give T cell receptor beta chains drawn from one sample of a study of response to subunit inactivated influenza vaccine. One entry per CDR3 protein results from TCRdb running MiXCR on the RT-PCR reads. The table shows around 790,000 distinct CDR3 sequences, with 21% occurring only once. The sequencing used PBMCs from blood, collected roughly 5 days after vaccination. These receptors were taken from a man in his fifties who received an inactivated influenza vaccine. The CDR3 runs from the conserved cysteine through the conserved F or W. The order of the fields is clone size, D gene, J gene, V gene, CDR3 DNA, CDR3 protein. The D gene is left open where the match is weak. The listing skips clone size in some rows; elsewhere it reads once, few, many or a size class.

>NA|NA|TRBJ2-1|TRBV6-2/TRBV6-3
TGTGCCAGCAGTTATGTGGCGGGACGCAATAATGAGCAGTTCTTC
CASSYVAGRNNEQFF
>few|NA|TRBJ2-1|TRBV18
TGTGCCAGCTCACCTTCGGGCACTGATGAGCAGTTCTTC
CASSPSGTDEQFF
>NA|NA|TRBJ2-6|TRBV7-9
TGTGCCAGCAGCTTAGGGGCAGGGACATCTGGGGCCAACGTCCTGACTTTC
CASSLGAGTSGANVLTF
>few|NA|TRBJ2-5|TRBV6-5
TGTGCCAGCAGTTACTCGAGATCGATCAAGGGGGAGACCCAGTACTTC
CASSYSRSIKGETQYF
>NA|TRBD2|TRBJ2-1|TRBV12-3/TRBV12-4
TGTGCCAGCAGAGGGACTAGCGGGAGTGTCTACAATGAGCAGTTCTTC
CASRGTSGSVYNEQFF
>many|NA|TRBJ2-1|TRBV6-5
TGTGCCAGCAGTTACGAGGAGAACCTATACAATGAGCAGTTCTTC
CASSYEENLYNEQFF
>NA|NA|TRBJ1-1|TRBV19
TGTGCCAGTAGTAGTCAGCTGAACACTGAAGCTTTCTTT
CASSSQLNTEAFF
>NA|NA|TRBJ2-7|TRBV7-2
TGTGCCAGCAGCTCAGAAACAGGCCTGTTTTCCTACGAGCAGTACTTC
CASSSETGLFSYEQYF
>few|TRBD2|TRBJ2-7|TRBV18
TGTGCCAGCTCACCCCCGGGACTACCGTACGAGCAGTACTTC
CASSPPGLPYEQYF
>few|TRBD2|TRBJ2-2|TRBV13
TGTGCCAGCAGCTCACGGACTAGCGGGTACACCGGGGAGCTGTTTTTT
CASSSRTSGYTGELFF
>NA|TRBD2|TRBJ2-3|TRBV30
TGTGCCTGGAGTCAAACTAGCGGAAACACAGATACGCAGTATTTT
CAWSQTSGNTDTQYF
>NA|TRBD2|TRBJ2-1|TRBV29-1
TGCAGCGTGAGGGGTCGACTAGCGTTTGAGCAGTTCTTC
CSVRGRLAFEQFF
>NA|NA|TRBJ2-3|TRBV4-2
TGTGCCAGCGGCCCCGGGGTAGGGAGCACAGATACGCAGTATTTT
CASGPGVGSTDTQYF
>NA|NA|TRBJ2-7|TRBV25-1
TGTGCCAGCAGTGTAGCGCTGAGCTCCTACGAGCAGTACTTC
CASSVALSSYEQYF
>NA|TRBD2|TRBJ2-1|TRBV24-1
TGTGCCACCAGTGACCCTAGCGGGGGGGTCCACAATGAGCAGTTCTTC
CATSDPSGGVHNEQFF
>few|NA|TRBJ2-7|TRBV7-2
TGTGCCAGCAGCCCAAGGATGCTCGCCTACGAGCAGTACTTC
CASSPRMLAYEQYF
>NA|NA|TRBJ2-5|TRBV7-6
TGTGCCAGCAGCCCCTCAGCACTATCGTTCCAAGAGACCCAGTACTTC
CASSPSALSFQETQYF
>NA|NA|TRBJ2-7|TRBV6-2/TRBV6-3
TGTGCCAGCAGTTACTGGACCCCCTACGAGCAGTACTTC
CASSYWTPYEQYF
>few|NA|TRBJ1-5|TRBV20-1
TGCAGTGCTAACGGGCAGGAATATAGCAATCAGCCCCAGCATTTT
CSANGQEYSNQPQHF